The source of this T cell receptor beta chain is a study of post-analysis software for immune sequencing data. General observations from the study: A few TRBV segments occurring more often in patients than controls included TRBV5-6, TRBV5-1 and TRBV20-1.

cDNA libraries for TCR beta contained unique molecular identifiers. Each CDR3 protein gets one entry after TCRdb re-called the PCR reads with MiXCR. This sample carries about 160,000 distinct CDR3 sequences, about 37% of them seen once, and the ten largest clones take 25% to 35%. CDR1 SGHAT and CDR2 FQNNGV come from the germline V gene. CDR3 length: 17 residues. Germline trimming cut 7 bases from V and 2 bases from J; bases unmatched to any gene: 15. Concerning this clonotype: Its antigen is unknown.

The genes are TRBV11-2 and TRBJ2-5; the match to TRBD2 covers 8 bases. The sequence came from a girl aged 10 to 17 with multiple sclerosis. The source was blood, collected after autologous hematopoietic stem cell transplantation. For the CDR3, the DNA is TGTGCCAGCACCCCACGGAAAACTAGCGGAGCGCAAGAGACCCAGTACTTC. This translates into CASTPRKTSGAQETQYF.